The source of this TCR beta chain is a study of cytomegalovirus exposure and HLA in healthy donors. The study, taken as a whole, reports: It was approximately 150 TCR beta chains that were listed as cytomegalovirus-associated.

A word on this clone: The antigen is unknown.

V lost 8 bases, J lost 3 bases, and 9 bases stayed unmatched. CDR3 length: 14 residues. In germline, CDR1 is MNHNS, CDR2 SASEGT. The PCR was carried out with 60 Vbeta primers and 13 Jbeta primers. Assay: immunoSEQ multiplex PCR; the TCRdb copy retains only in-frame clones and omits some. The sample has about 160,000 clones; approximately 79% are singletons. This TCR derives from a man aged 35 to 55 in good health and CMV-seropositive. Source material: PBMCs. J is TRBJ2-5 and V is TRBV6-1; the match to TRBD1 covers 7 bases. CDR3 amino acids: CASPGRGGEETQYF. CDR3 DNA: TGTGCCAGCCCCGGGCGAGGGGGCGAAGAGACCCAGTACTTC.